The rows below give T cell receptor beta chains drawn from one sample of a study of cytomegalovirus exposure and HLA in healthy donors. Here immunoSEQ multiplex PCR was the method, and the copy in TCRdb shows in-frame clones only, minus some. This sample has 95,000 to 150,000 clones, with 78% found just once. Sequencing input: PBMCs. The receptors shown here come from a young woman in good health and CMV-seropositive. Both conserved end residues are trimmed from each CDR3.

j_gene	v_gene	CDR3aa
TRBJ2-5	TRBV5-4	ASSFRGGQETQY
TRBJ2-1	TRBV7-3	ASSPQGGPTGYNEQF
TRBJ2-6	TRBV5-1	ASSLEWQGPSGANVLT
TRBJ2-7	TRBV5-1	ASSYGQVGTYEQY
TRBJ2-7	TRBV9	ASSAGLAGGRGEQY
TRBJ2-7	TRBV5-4	ASSHRDRGDEQY
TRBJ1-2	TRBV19	ASSGGQGARGYT
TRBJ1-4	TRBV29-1	SVGAGGSEKLF
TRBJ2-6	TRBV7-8	ASSLAFGRGVSGANVLT
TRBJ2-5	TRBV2	ASSGGPMETQY
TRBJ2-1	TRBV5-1	ASSVGTSGGADEQF
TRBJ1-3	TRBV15	ATSRDPVGASGNTIY
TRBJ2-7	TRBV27	ASSLRQPPGQGTGEQY
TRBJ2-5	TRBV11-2	ASSSAVEGAEETQY
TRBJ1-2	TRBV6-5	ASSYSRGYGYT
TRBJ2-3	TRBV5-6	ASSRSDLDTQY
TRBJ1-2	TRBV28	ASSAGLYGYT
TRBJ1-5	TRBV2	ASERGQGSQPQH
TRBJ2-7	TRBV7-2	ASSLAAEPAYEQY
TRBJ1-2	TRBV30	AWSRGTSLYGYT
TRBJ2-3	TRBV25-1	ASSEYTTGVGTDTQY